The following is a T cell receptor beta chain sequence with its context. No antigen is known for it. This may arise from a read error, as a much more abundant clone is one base away. TCR beta CDR3 regions were amplified from RNA transcripts. The first round of RT-PCR for the TCR CDR3 was performed with the HTBI primer set and the Qiagen OneStep RT-PCR kit. The libraries were constructed in a second round of multiplex PCR and then size-selected and purified. Paired-end sequencing of the libraries was performed with 100 bp reads on an Illumina HiSeq2000. From the authors' description of their analysis: SOAPnuke was used to process the raw data, throwing out any read that contained adapters or uncalled bases, had a mean Phred below 15, or lacked an exact constant-primer or identifier match. High-quality paired reads were merged with COPE v1.2.5, and unique nucleotide sequences were defined as clonotypes. MiTCR v1.1 was used to align clonotypes to the IMGT TRBV, TRBD and TRBJ reference segments. The analysis was restricted to V-J combinations with a frequency above 0.0001, which together covered about 99% of the repertoires. The TCS score was defined as the ratio of F50 (clonal expansion) to E x V (chaos), calculated using BLOSUM62-based TCRdist between CDR3 peptides within each V-J. Welch's t-statistics and random forest reduced 500 to 550 V-J features to 13, which were used in a naive Bayes classifier (R e1071). Using fastp at Q25 and MiXCR, TCRdb reprocessed the public reads and kept productive beta chains. Rows with one shared CDR3 protein collapse into an entry with the most common genes and DNA. The V and J calls follow TCRdb's processing rather than the paper's. The sample has roughly 740,000 distinct CDR3 sequences on record, about 15% of them singletons. The ten largest make up approximately 8.4% of the sample.

These data are taken from a study of T cells in Graves' hyperthyroidism and ophthalmopathy (dated by TCRdb to between 2019 and 2020). Regarding the study in general: Peripheral blood samples were taken at initial diagnosis, before any treatment was given. The paper reports TCR Vbeta CDR3 sequencing of approximately 130 peripheral blood samples: some 41 ophthalmopathy, fewer than 85 hyperthyroidism and roughly 17 progressor patients. The roughly 90 discovery patients were divided at random into training and test sets in a 7:3 ratio. Thyroid tissue and blood T-cell repertoires from about 6 Graves' hyperthyroidism patients were also compared in the study. Whether ophthalmopathy could be predicted prospectively was tested in an independent validation cohort made up of 18 hyperthyroidism patients plus 17 patients who later progressed to ophthalmopathy. Once sampling was done, hyperthyroidism patients were given methimazole at a starting dose of 30 mg daily, whereas ophthalmopathy patients were given high-dose intravenous methylprednisolone. To identify distinguishing TCR V-J signatures, a discovery cohort of around 100 patients was used, comprising some 43 with Graves' ophthalmopathy and some 60 with stable Graves' hyperthyroidism. Overall results and qualifications from the work: Most expanded thyroid clonotypes (frequency above 0.001) were also detected in blood, suggesting blood repertoires may reflect thyroid immune responses. A model built on a 13 V-J signature distinguished ophthalmopathy from stable hyperthyroidism, reaching 85% to 90% sensitivity and around 82% specificity in cross-validation and 80%/75% in testing. No statistical method was used to fix the sample size in advance, and group allocation was not hidden from the investigators. In validation, progression to ophthalmopathy was predicted by the model with 70% to 71% sensitivity and roughly 76% specificity, a median of approximately 7.1 months before onset.

Stable Graves' hyperthyroidism was defined as no progression to ophthalmopathy during 18 months of follow-up. The hyperthyroidism patients were between 18 and 65 years old and newly diagnosed, with a disease duration of less than 2 months. The study excluded patients with uncontrolled infections, other autoimmune diseases, pregnancy or lactation. Diagnoses were based on clinical symptoms, serum thyroxine and TRAb, thyroid ultrasound and orbital computed tomography. PBMCs were isolated from about 10 ml of fresh peripheral blood by Ficoll-Paque density gradient centrifugation. Total RNA was extracted with Trizol reagent, and quality was checked on an Agilent 2100 Bioanalyzer. V loses 10 bases of germline sequence and J loses 3 bases, and the interval between the two ends is 12 bases. From a lookup of the germline V gene (reference sequence), CDR1 and CDR2 are MNHEY and SMNVEV. Counted from cysteine to phenylalanine, this CDR3 has 12 amino acids. The read is trimmed to its CDR3 DNA, 36 bases read in frame from base 1.

The specimen sequenced was blood. The TCR was taken from a young man with Graves' hyperthyroidism. This chain joins TRBV27 to TRBJ1-1; the D gene identity is not certain. The nucleotide sequence reads TGTGCCACCAAGGGCAGGTACACTGAAGCTTTCTTT. Translated, this is CATKGRYTEAFF.